The clone carrying this T cell receptor (beta chain) came up a few times. Enrolment of Seattle patients took place during active infection, and they were followed longitudinally. Study processing details: Estimates of nucleated cell counts were drawn from the amplification of reference gene primers. Clones were sequenced by immunoSEQ multiplex PCR, and TCRdb holds only the in-frame ones, with some missing. V and J calls and clone size are copied from that table; D and trimming were computed from the DNA. The data hold about 340,000 clones, with roughly 90% observed a single time. These data are taken from a study of blood T cell repertoires in COVID-19. V lost 4 bases to trimming and J lost 5 bases, with 18 bases between them. Per germline, CDR1 SGHRS and CDR2 YFSETQ. This CDR3 is built from 15 residues.

The chain is built from TRBV5-1 and TRBJ1-1; D gene ambiguous. The receptor's source is a woman in her seventies with COVID-19, enrolled during active disease. Material: peripheral blood. CDR3 amino acids: CASSRIGPRETEAFF. The CDR3 nucleotides are TGCGCCAGCAGCCGTATTGGGCCGAGGGAAACTGAAGCTTTCTTT.